These 28 T cell receptor beta chains came from one sample sequenced in a study of T cell repertoires in cytomegalovirus infection. TCRdb ran MiXCR on the reads and lists one entry per CDR3 protein. The data hold about 240,000 distinct CDR3 sequences, with roughly 6.5% observed a single time. Source material: PBMCs. The origin of the receptors is a human donor in good health (CMV status not recorded). Some clones in this sample may be carry-over from other donors' samples.

This clonotype was seen repeatedly, ten times or more. The CDR3 is CASSLDREAEQFF. The CDR3, as DNA: TGTGCCAGCAGCTTGGACAGGGAGGCTGAGCAGTTCTTC. The V and J genes are TRBV5-4 and TRBJ2-1; perhaps D is TRBD1 or TRBD2 (6 bases each). Germline V gives CDR1 SGHNT, CDR2 YYREEE (reference sequence). The CDR3 covers 13 residues. Trimming took off 0 bases at V and 9 bases at J, with 10 bases between the two ends. The full variable domain, completed using reference TRBV5-4 and TRBJ2-1, is ETGVTQSPTHLIKTRGQQVTLRCSSQSGHNTVSWYQQALGQGPQFIFQYYREEENGRGNFPPRFSGLQFPNYSSELNVNALELDDSALYLCASSLDREAEQFFGPGTRLTVL.

This clonotype was seen many times. The chain combines TRBV2 with TRBJ2-3, with 8 bases fitting TRBD2. Losses at the gene ends were 7 bases for V and 1 base for J; bases not matched to a gene: 7. The V gene's germline CDR1 is SNHLY and CDR2 FYNNEI. The CDR3 runs to 15 residues. CDR3: CASTRRRGGTDTQYF. The CDR3 region has the DNA TGTGCCAGCACCCGCCGGCGGGGGGGCACAGATACGCAGTATTTT.

Ten or more counts support this clonotype. The chain is built from TRBV28 and TRBJ1-5, with D tentatively TRBD1 (5 bases). The germline CDR1 and CDR2 sequences are MDHEN and SYDVKM. The CDR3 length is 15 residues. V was clipped by 4 bases and J by 1 base, with 11 bases between them. CDR3 protein: CASSSGGWSNQPQHF. Here the CDR3 DNA reads TGTGCCAGCAGTTCCGGGGGTTGGAGCAATCAGCCCCAGCATTTT.

This clonotype was observed at least ten times. The chain's CDR3 is CASSQDRVGTQYF. The CDR3 bases are TGCGCCAGCAGCCAAGATAGGGTGGGGACCCAGTACTTC. The genes are TRBV4-3 and TRBJ2-5; D call uncertain. CDR3 length: 13 residues. The germline V and J ends were trimmed by 0 bases and 7 bases, with 9 bases remaining between them. Germline CDR1 LGHNA, CDR2 YSLEER.

This clonotype was seen a handful of times. The chain employs TRBV5-1 and TRBJ1-1; TRBD1 matches 8 bases. Trimming at V came to 4 bases and at J to 1 base, leaving 9 bases not matched to a gene. The CDR3 spans 16 residues. The germline V gene has CDR1 SGHRS and CDR2 YFSETQ. The CDR3 DNA sequence: TGCGCCAGCAGCACAGGGGGTTTGAGGGAGAACACTGAAGCTTTCTTT. As protein: CASSTGGLRENTEAFF.

This clonotype came up many times. The J gene is TRBJ2-1, the V gene TRBV7-8; 9 nucleotides align to TRBD2. V shed 3 bases, J shed 0 bases, and the junction held 6 bases outside the gene matches. The germline gives CDR1 SGHVS, CDR2 FQNEAQ. The CDR3 totals 17 residues. The CDR3: CASSLGRGGDSYNEQFF. The CDR3 DNA follows: TGTGCCAGCAGCTTGGGGCGGGGGGGAGACTCCTACAATGAGCAGTTCTTC.

This chain joins TRBV20-1 and TRBJ1-4, with 10 bases matching TRBD1. Germline-derived CDR1 and CDR2 are DFQATT and SNEGSKA (reference sequence). The CDR3 is made up of 18 amino acids. The V gene end was trimmed by 0 bases and the J gene end by 7 bases; junction bases not matched to a gene: 14. In DNA, the CDR3 is TGCAGTGCTAGAGATCGGGGGTCCGGGACAGGGGTCCTTGAAAAACTGTTTTTT. Amino acids: CSARDRGSGTGVLEKLFF.

This clonotype occurred many times. The CDR3: CASRAGLAFGTQYF. In nucleotides, the CDR3 is TGTGCCAGCAGAGCGGGGCTGGCCTTTGGGACGCAGTATTTT. This sequence joins TRBV12-3 or TRBV12-4 and TRBJ2-3; 7 nucleotides line up with TRBD2. The CDR3 length is 14 residues. The junction had 12 bases not matched to a gene; V was cut back by 6 bases and J by 9 bases.

There are many counts of this clonotype. This chain joins TRBV7-2 and TRBJ1-6, with 7 bases aligning to TRBD1. This CDR3 contains 14 residues. V dropped 5 bases and J dropped 10; count of bases not matched to a gene: 8. CDR1 and CDR2 from the germline V gene are SGHTA and FQGNSA. CDR3 in DNA: TGTGCCAGCAGCCCCCGACAGGGAGGCTCACCCCTCCACTTT. Translated: CASSPRQGGSPLHF.

This clonotype was detected ten times or more. The chain employs TRBV12-3 or TRBV12-4 and TRBJ2-5; D tentatively reads TRBD1 or TRBD2 (5 bases each). This CDR3 region has 13 residues. V was cut by 7 bases and J by 7 bases, with 16 bases left in between. DNA of the CDR3: TGTGCCAGCACCCCTGGGGGAACAGCGACCCAGTACTTC. It codes for CASTPGGTATQYF.

V gene TRBV5-1 combines with J gene TRBJ1-1; a weak D match, TRBD1 (6 bases). Germline values: CDR1 SGHRS, CDR2 YFSETQ. This CDR3 has 13 amino acids. Trimming took 4 bases from V and 4 from J, leaving 11 bases between them. CDR3 loop: CASSEQGFTEAFF. The CDR3 DNA follows: TGCGCCAGCAGCGAACAGGGTTTCACTGAAGCTTTCTTT.

This clonotype was detected ten times or more. The gene calls are TRBV7-2 and TRBJ1-6; D is ambiguous. Per the germline V gene, CDR1 is SGHTA and CDR2 is FQGNSA. Trimming took 5 bases from V and 5 from J, leaving 10 bases between them. This CDR3 contains 14 residues. CDR3 protein: CASSLSRHNSPLHF. The CDR3 coding sequence is TGTGCCAGCAGCCTGTCACGACATAATTCACCCCTCCACTTT.

For this clonotype: Since a much larger clone is just one base distant, this may be a read error. Because the CDR3 is missing its conserved closing phenylalanine or tryptophan, this is likely a read error. This chain uses TRBV9 with TRBJ1-5; TRBD1 is a possible D gene (6 bases). With 3 bases removed from V and 5 bases from J, the gap between germline ends came to 12 bases. CDR1 and CDR2 (germline): SGDLS, YYNGEE. The CDR3 contains 14 residues. This CDR3 reads CASSGGGADQPQHS. The CDR3 DNA reads as TGTGCCAGCAGCGGGGGGGGGGCTGATCAGCCCCAGCATTCT.

This clonotype was picked up many times. V is TRBV28 and J is TRBJ2-3; 8 bases match TRBD2. Germline V gene data show CDR1 as MDHEN and CDR2 as SYDVKM. The CDR3 is 18 residues long. V was clipped by 2 bases and J by 5 bases; unmatched bases: 15. The CDR3 region is CASSLRRASGPSGDTQYF. CDR3 DNA: TGTGCCAGCAGTTTAAGGAGGGCTAGCGGGCCGTCGGGAGATACGCAGTATTTT.

This clonotype was observed at least ten times. This rearrangement joins TRBV12-3 or TRBV12-4 to TRBJ1-1, with TRBD1 matching over 10 bases. The V gene end was trimmed by 6 bases and the J gene end by 5 bases; junction bases not matched to a gene: 12. The CDR3 is made up of 16 amino acids. This CDR3 reads CASRDRDRGYRTEAFF. CDR3 DNA: TGTGCCAGCAGAGATCGGGACAGGGGTTATAGGACTGAAGCTTTCTTT.

The rearrangement uses TRBV30 and TRBJ1-4, with D unclear. Trimming left V 0 bases short and J 6 bases short, with 14 bases between. This CDR3 has 15 amino acids. Germline V CDR1 and CDR2: GTSNPN, SVGIG (reference sequence). CDR3 sequence: CAWSVPGPWDEKLFF. In nucleotides, the CDR3 is TGTGCCTGGAGTGTACCCGGACCCTGGGATGAAAAACTGTTTTTT.

This clonotype was seen repeatedly, ten times or more. The chain recombines TRBV2 with TRBJ2-3; D assignment may be TRBD1 or TRBD2 (5 bases each). The germline V gene has CDR1 SNHLY and CDR2 FYNNEI. This CDR3 has 13 residues. V lost 11 bases, J lost 0 bases, and 12 bases lay in between. CDR3 region: CAGRDESTDTQYF. The CDR3 DNA is TGTGCCGGCCGGGACGAAAGCACAGATACGCAGTATTTT.

In its sample, this clonotype was seen many times. This chain links TRBV7-8 with TRBJ2-2; D unclear. V lost 2 bases and J 3 bases, leaving 1 base between the germline ends. The CDR3 loop spans 12 amino acids. Germline-derived CDR1 and CDR2 are SGHVS and FQNEAQ. DNA for the CDR3: TGTGCCAGCAGCTTATACACCGGGGAGCTGTTTTTT. This translates into CASSLYTGELFF.

This clonotype has ten or more counts. This chain joins TRBV7-2 and TRBJ1-1; 10 nucleotides agree with TRBD1. Trimming cost V 2 bases and J 6 bases; bases outside gene matches: 15. The CDR3 totals 18 residues. In germline, CDR1 is SGHTA, CDR2 FQGNSA. Here the CDR3 reads CASSLRDRGNSQVPEAFF. The CDR3 region has the DNA TGTGCCAGCAGCTTAAGGGACAGGGGAAATTCCCAGGTCCCTGAAGCTTTCTTT. The entire variable domain, with the rest obtained from reference TRBV7-2 and TRBJ1-1, is as follows: GAGVSQSPSNKVTEKGKDVELRCDPISGHTALYWYRQSLGQGLEFLIYFQGNSAPDKSGLPSDRFSAERTGGSVSTLTIQRTQQEDSAVYLCASSLRDRGNSQVPEAFFGQGTRLTVV.

This clonotype has ten or more counts. The chain joins TRBV7-2 to TRBJ2-7; TRBD2 matches 8 bases. Losses at the gene ends were 3 bases for V and 0 bases for J; bases not matched to a gene: 7. The germline V gene has CDR1 SGHTA and CDR2 FQGNSA. The length of the CDR3 is 16 residues. The CDR3 protein is CASSFKRGTPSYEQYF. The CDR3 region has the DNA TGTGCCAGCAGCTTCAAGCGGGGGACTCCCTCCTACGAGCAGTACTTC.

This clonotype was detected many times. V gene TRBV18 combines with J gene TRBJ2-1; 12 bases align to TRBD2. Germline CDR1 is KGHSH and CDR2 is LQKENI. The CDR3 contains 15 residues. The V segment lost 3 bases and the J segment 5 bases; nucleotides outside the gene matches: 2. The CDR3 protein is CASSPRTSGDNEQFF. The DNA of the CDR3 is TGTGCCAGCTCACCTCGGACTAGCGGGGACAATGAGCAGTTCTTC.

In this sample, this clonotype turned up many times. The chain links TRBV20-1 to TRBJ2-3, with D tentatively TRBD2 (5 bases). The germline V gene has CDR1 DFQATT and CDR2 SNEGSKA (reference sequence). There are 14 residues in the CDR3. Trimming left V 5 bases short and J 1 base short, with 13 bases between. CDR3 sequence reads: CSAPTDGGTDTQYF. CDR3 nucleotides: TGCAGTGCTCCCACCGACGGGGGCACAGATACGCAGTATTTT.

In this sample, this clonotype turned up a few times. This chain joins TRBV10-2 and TRBJ2-4; either TRBD1 or TRBD2 may fit D (5 bases each). Trimming pared 8 bases from V and 1 base from J, leaving 18 bases between. Germline CDR1 is WSHSY and CDR2 is SAAADI. This CDR3 is 16 amino acids long. For the CDR3, the DNA is TGCGCCAGCTCTCTGCGAGGGGACGGGGCCAAAAACATTCAGTACTTC. Protein: CASSLRGDGAKNIQYF.

This clonotype has a count of ten or more. The chain has TRBV20-1 and TRBJ1-5, with a tentative D call TRBD1 (6 bases). CDR3 size: 15 residues. CDR1 is DFQATT, CDR2 SNEGSKA, per germline (reference sequence). Trimming cost V 5 bases and J 3 bases, with 17 bases left between them. DNA of the CDR3: TGCAGTGCTCCCCTTTCAGGGGAGAACAATCAGCCCCAGCATTTT. Protein sequence: CSAPLSGENNQPQHF.

This clonotype was seen only a few times. The chain recombines TRBV20-1 with TRBJ2-7; a weak D match, TRBD1 (5 bases). V was pared by 6 bases and J by 4 bases, with 10 bases between. This CDR3 is built from 11 residues. CDR1 and CDR2 (germline): DFQATT, SNEGSKA (reference sequence). CDR3 region: CSASDSYEQYF. CDR3 DNA sequence: TGCAGTGCCTCCGACAGTTACGAGCAGTACTTC.

The chain has TRBV10-3 and TRBJ1-5, with D possibly being TRBD1 (5 bases). The V and J ends lost 0 bases and 4 bases respectively, with 13 bases between them. There are 16 residues in the CDR3. CDR1 ENHRY and CDR2 SYGVKD come from the germline V gene. CDR3 bases: TGTGCCATCAGTGAGTCGAGAGACAGTTTGAATCAGCCCCAGCATTTT. Translation gives CAISESRDSLNQPQHF.

The chain has TRBV20-1 and TRBJ2-3, with a weak D call TRBD2 (5 bases). There are 14 residues in the CDR3. Trimming pared 5 bases from V and 0 bases from J, leaving 12 bases between. The germline V gene encodes CDR1 DFQATT and CDR2 SNEGSKA (reference sequence). The CDR3 loop is CSAGEGTSTDTQYF. CDR3 in DNA: TGCAGTGCTGGTGAGGGAACTAGCACAGATACGCAGTATTTT.

This clonotype appeared many times. The CDR3: CSARDGLAFIGPQYF. CDR3 DNA sequence: TGCAGTGCTAGAGATGGGCTGGCGTTTATCGGTCCACAGTATTTT. The chain carries TRBV20-1 and TRBJ2-3; D is ambiguous. Trimming stripped 0 bases from V and 12 bases from J, with 22 bases between. The CDR3 runs to 15 residues. Germline lookup yields CDR1 DFQATT and CDR2 SNEGSKA (reference sequence).